A selection of T cell receptor beta chains follows, all from one sample in a study of blood T cells in healthy people across ages. TCRdb fed the 5' RACE reads into MiXCR, producing one record per CDR3 protein. Of 700,000 or so distinct CDR3 sequences in the sample, about 43% were seen once. The specimen was blood. The receptors stem from an elderly man in good health. Both conserved end residues are part of each CDR3. D genes are given only for firm matches. The size of a clone is reported for some rows only, either as once, few or many, or as a class for expanded clones.

d_gene,v_gene,j_gene,abundance,CDR3nt,CDR3aa
TRBD2,TRBV4-3,TRBJ2-3,many,TGCGCCAGCAGCCAAGATGCCTCTGGCGGGGGGCCGACAGATACGCAGTATTTT,CASSQDASGGGPTDTQYF
TRBD1,TRBV7-9,TRBJ2-5,many,TGTGCCAGCAGCTTACGCGGTACAGGGGGAGAGACCCAGTACTTC,CASSLRGTGGETQYF
TRBD1,TRBV12-3/TRBV12-4,TRBJ2-5,-,TGTGTCAGCAGTATAGGACAGGGAGTTAATGAGCAGTACTTC,CVSSIGQGVNEQYF
-,TRBV4-3,TRBJ2-3,few,TGCGCCAGCGCCCTCGGCTCCCAGCGGGTAAATACGCAGTATTTT,CASALGSQRVNTQYF
-,TRBV6-1,TRBJ1-2,few,TGTGCCAGCAAGAATTACCGCAGGGGACGGGGCTACACCTTC,CASKNYRRGRGYTF
-,TRBV29-1,TRBJ2-2,few,TGCAGCGCTACAGGGTTTCTGAACACCGGGGAGCTGTTTTTT,CSATGFLNTGELFF
TRBD1,TRBV27,TRBJ2-7,-,TGTGCCAGCAGTTTTTGGGACAGGGGAGAGCAGTACTTC,CASSFWDRGEQYF
-,TRBV20-1,TRBJ2-7,few,TGCAGTGCTAGTTCAGGGAAAATACCCTACGAGCAGTACTTC,CSASSGKIPYEQYF
-,TRBV29-1,TRBJ2-7,few,TGCAGCGCTGGACGAGCGGAATCCTACGAGCAGTACTTC,CSAGRAESYEQYF
-,TRBV28,TRBJ1-1,-,TGTGCCAGCAGTTTCGTTGCTGAAGCTTTCTTT,CASSFVAEAFF
TRBD2,TRBV20-1,TRBJ2-5,-,TGCAGTGCTTCACGGGGGGTTGGGGTTGAGGAGACCCAGTACTTC,CSASRGVGVEETQYF
-,TRBV4-3,TRBJ2-5,few,TGCGCCAGCAGCCAAGATTCTCAGAGCCCAGAGACCCAGTACTTC,CASSQDSQSPETQYF
TRBD2,TRBV20-1,TRBJ2-7,-,TGCAGTGCTAGAGAAACACTAGCGAAGGGCTCCTACGAGCAGTACTTC,CSARETLAKGSYEQYF
TRBD1,TRBV20-1,TRBJ2-5,few,TGCAGTGCTGCACCCGGGACAGGGGAAGAGACCCAGTACTTC,CSAAPGTGEETQYF
TRBD2,TRBV20-1,TRBJ2-7,many,TGCAGTGCACAAGCGGGACGCGGCCCCTACGAGCAGTACTTC,CSAQAGRGPYEQYF
-,TRBV2,TRBJ2-3,-,TGTGCCAGCAACCGAGGGACCCCTGGCACAGATGCGCAGTATTTT,CASNRGTPGTDAQYF